Below, 10 T cell receptor beta chains from the same sample are listed, as sequenced in a study of T cells after yellow fever vaccination (dated by TCRdb to between 2018 and 2021). The treatment or condition label corresponds to: live attenuated yellow fever vaccine strain. The method behind the library was 5' RACE. TCRdb names Illumina HiSeq 2500 as the instrument used. Through fastp at Q25 and MiXCR, TCRdb rebuilt clones from the public reads, retaining in-frame beta chains. Rows are combined by CDR3 protein, so each entry shows the most common genes and DNA. In all, the sample holds approximately 600,000 distinct CDR3 sequences, and 9% to 15% of those were seen once. The ten largest make up 15% of the sample. The source was PBMCs, collected on the day of the yellow fever booster vaccination. Receptor source: a man between 25 and 39 years old who received the YFV17D yellow fever vaccine.

V and J are TRBV5-6 and TRBJ1-4, with 8 bases aligning to TRBD1. CDR3 length equals 17 residues. J gave up 10 bases and V 3 bases, and 17 bases lay outside the gene matches. Per germline, CDR1 SGHDT and CDR2 YYEEEE. The CDR3 DNA follows: TGTGCCAGCAGCTCCAGAGGGGTTGGGACAGGATCCCGAAAACTGTTTTTT. This sequence encodes CASSSRGVGTGSRKLFF. Together with reference TRBV5-6 and TRBJ1-4, the CDR3 gives the full variable domain: DAGVTQSPTHLIKTRGQQVTLRCSPKSGHDTVSWYQQALGQGPQFIFQYYEEEERQRGNFPDRFSGHQFPNYSSELNVNALLLGDSALYLCASSSRGVGTGSRKLFFGSGTQLSVL.

The sample holds a few counts of this clonotype. The chain carries TRBV20-1 and TRBJ2-1; 10 positions agree with TRBD2. The CDR3 extends over 13 amino acids. Germline V lookup: CDR1 DFQATT, CDR2 SNEGSKA (reference sequence). The ends lost 2 bases at V and 7 bases at J; junction bases unmatched: 2. CDR3 nucleotide sequence: TGCAGTGCTAGAAGCGGGAGGGGGAATGAGCAGTTCTTC. Translated, it gives CSARSGRGNEQFF.

This chain connects TRBV19 to TRBJ2-6; TRBD2 agrees at 7 bases. Trimming at V came to 10 bases and at J to 2 bases, leaving 11 bases not matched to a gene. This CDR3 spans 16 amino acids. CDR1 and CDR2 (germline): LNHDA, SQIVND (reference sequence). This chain's CDR3 is CATQRFGGAGANVLTF. DNA for the CDR3: TGTGCCACCCAGAGGTTTGGGGGGGCTGGGGCCAACGTCCTGACTTTC.

At least ten counts were recorded for this clonotype. The chain recombines TRBV12-3 or TRBV12-4 with TRBJ2-1, with D unresolved. With 3 bases removed from V and 5 bases from J, the gap between germline ends came to 5 bases. The CDR3 length is 12 residues. Written as DNA, the CDR3 is TGTGCCAGCAGTTTCGTACACAATGAGCAGTTCTTC. This translates into CASSFVHNEQFF.

This clonotype was recorded at least ten times. The chain combines TRBV5-1 with TRBJ2-7; TRBD1 might be the D (6 bases). V lost 3 bases and J 8 bases, leaving 24 bases between the germline ends. Germline-derived CDR1 and CDR2 are SGHRS and YFSETQ. The CDR3 is 16 residues long. The CDR3 loop is CASSYSPRGSSEKQYF. CDR3 sequence (DNA): TGCGCCAGCAGCTACTCCCCGAGGGGGTCCTCTGAGAAGCAGTACTTC.

The CDR3 DNA reads as TGCAGCGTTAACAGGGGGGGTAGCACAGATACGCAGTATTTT. Translated, it gives CSVNRGGSTDTQYF. This chain links TRBV29-1 with TRBJ2-3, with D possibly matching TRBD1 (8 bases). Germline CDR1 reads SQVTM; CDR2 reads ANQGSEA. The CDR3 contains 14 residues. Trimming removed 5 bases from V and 0 bases from J, with 12 bases in between.

This clonotype has ten or more counts. This chain links TRBV7-2 with TRBJ2-7; D gene ambiguous. This CDR3 has 15 residues. Germline-derived CDR1 and CDR2 are SGHTA and FQGNSA. V was pared by 5 bases and J by 2 bases, with 16 bases between. CDR3 residues: CASSRVRALTYEQYF. The CDR3 bases are TGTGCCAGCAGCAGAGTCCGGGCTCTGACCTACGAGCAGTACTTC.

This chain joins TRBV5-1 and TRBJ1-2; D ambiguous. Trimming took off 4 bases at V and 0 bases at J, with 10 bases between the two ends. Per germline, CDR1 SGHRS and CDR2 YFSETQ. The CDR3 is 14 amino acids. The CDR3 DNA reads as TGCGCCAGCAGCCCCCGAACAACTAACTATGGCTACACCTTC. The encoded protein is CASSPRTTNYGYTF.

Only a few counts were recorded for this clonotype. The genes are TRBV11-2 and TRBJ2-7; TRBD2 aligns across 12 bases. Germline loops: CDR1 SGHAT, CDR2 FQNNGV. After removal of 0 bases from V and 3 bases from J, the junction contained 9 bases not matched to a gene. There are 18 residues in the CDR3. The CDR3 nucleotides are TGTGCCAGCAGCTTAGAGGAAGTGGGACTAGCGGGTGACTACGAGCAGTACTTC. The encoded protein is CASSLEEVGLAGDYEQYF.

The chain uses TRBV12-3 or TRBV12-4 and TRBJ1-2; 7 bases agree with TRBD1. The CDR3 runs to 11 residues. The J segment lost 5 bases and the V segment lost 10 bases, leaving 4 bases of the junction unmatched. The CDR3 loop reads CATGTAYGYTF. The DNA of the CDR3 is TGTGCCACCGGGACAGCGTATGGCTACACCTTC.